Below, 23 T cell receptor beta chains from the same sample are listed, as sequenced in a study of Ad26.COV2.S vaccination and SARS-CoV-2 variants. Profiled with immunoSEQ multiplex PCR; TCRdb holds only in-frame clones, not every one. The sample has fewer than 300,000 clones, about 90% seen once. Treatment here: approximately 18 received Ad26.COV2.S at low or high dose, single or two shots; about 5 received placebo; per-sample allocation not given. Sample collection was performed on day 63 after the first vaccine or placebo injection. Material: peripheral blood, obtained in a trial of Ad26.COV2.S vaccine versus placebo. These receptors originate from a person between 18 and 60 years old who received the Ad26.COV2.S COVID-19 vaccine or a placebo.

The chain recombines TRBV5-1 with TRBJ2-3; D may be TRBD1 (5 bases). The CDR3 has 16 residues. CDR1 is SGHRS and CDR2 is YFSETQ in the germline V gene. With 3 bases removed from V and 0 bases from J, the gap between germline ends came to 14 bases. The CDR3 DNA is TGCGCCAGCAGCTATGGGGCAGGATCTAGCACAGATACGCAGTATTTT. Translation: CASSYGAGSSTDTQYF. The variable domain in full, completed from reference TRBV5-1 and TRBJ2-3, reads KAGVTQTPRYLIKTRGQQVTLSCSPISGHRSVSWYQQTPGQGLQFLFEYFSETQRNKGNFPGRFSGRQFSNSRSEMNVSTLELGDSALYLCASSYGAGSSTDTQYFGPGTRLTVL.

This sequence joins TRBV6-6 and TRBJ2-5; 11 bases are a match to TRBD1. From germline, CDR1 is MNHNY and CDR2 SVGAGI (reference sequence). The V gene end was trimmed by 10 bases and the J gene end by 3 bases; junction bases not matched to a gene: 10. The CDR3 is made up of 15 amino acids. For the CDR3, the DNA is TGTGCCACCCTAGGGGACAGGGGGGGCAAAGAGACCCAGTACTTC. This sequence encodes CATLGDRGGKETQYF.

The chain combines TRBV30 with TRBJ1-4; D possibly corresponds to TRBD1 (5 bases). Germline V CDR1 and CDR2: GTSNPN, SVGIG (reference sequence). This CDR3 contains 14 residues. Trimming took 7 bases from V and 12 from J, leaving 24 bases between them. CDR3 sequence (DNA): TGTGCCTTGAAAGAGGGGCCCGCTTGGGAGGAACTGTTTTTT. It is translated as CALKEGPAWEELFF.

V is TRBV5-8 and J is TRBJ2-7; 9 bases are shared with TRBD1. V shed 4 bases and J 3 bases; nucleotides not matched to a gene: 8. Germline V gives CDR1 SGHTS, CDR2 YDEGEE. The CDR3 contains 15 residues. CDR3 region: CASSQGQGIDYEQYF. CDR3 coding DNA: TGTGCCAGCAGCCAAGGACAGGGGATAGACTACGAGCAGTACTTC.

This clone was seen a single time. This rearrangement joins TRBV4-2 to TRBJ2-7; 8 positions agree with TRBD2. Germline CDR1 and CDR2: LGHNA and YNFKEQ. V was clipped by 1 base and J by 3 bases; unmatched bases: 8. The length of the CDR3 is 16 residues. The CDR3 reads CASSQASVAGNYEQYF. The DNA of the CDR3 is TGTGCCAGCAGCCAAGCATCGGTAGCGGGGAACTACGAGCAGTACTTC.

The V call is TRBV4-1, the J call TRBJ1-5; 8 nucleotides agree with TRBD1. The CDR3 is 16 amino acids. The trim removed 1 base at V and 5 bases at J, leaving 7 bases unmatched. CDR1 is MGHRA and CDR2 is YSYEKL in the germline V gene. CDR3 nucleotide sequence: TGCGCCAGCAGCCAAGGGCAGGGGGCCAGTTATCAGCCCCAGCATTTT. Its translation: CASSQGQGASYQPQHF.

The CDR3 nucleotides read TGTGCCAGCAGCTGGGGAGGGGGCACTGAAGCTTTCTTT. This codes for CASSWGGGTEAFF. The rearrangement joins TRBV7-9 to TRBJ1-1; tentatively, D is TRBD1 (6 bases). Deletions cut 4 bases from V and 4 bases from J, with 10 bases between. CDR3 size: 13 residues. The germline V gene encodes CDR1 SEHNR and CDR2 FQNEAQ (reference sequence). Based on the CDR3 plus reference TRBV7-9 and TRBJ1-1, the full variable domain is DTGVSQNPRHKITKRGQNVTFRCDPISEHNRLYWYRQTLGQGPEFLTYFQNEAQLEKSRLLSDRFSAERPKGSFSTLEIQRTEQGDSAMYLCASSWGGGTEAFFGQGTRLTVV.

The chain couples TRBV3-1 (or the pseudogene TRBV3-2) to TRBJ2-3, with a tentative D call TRBD1 (5 bases). CDR3 size: 16 residues. The V gene's germline CDR1 is LGHDT and CDR2 YNNKEL (reference sequence). Trimming took 3 bases from V and 0 from J, leaving 13 bases between them. CDR3 sequence: CASSQQGTPSTDTQYF. CDR3 coding DNA: TGTGCCAGCAGCCAGCAGGGCACCCCAAGCACAGATACGCAGTATTTT.

The V and J genes are TRBV4-1 and TRBJ2-5; no clear D. CDR1 MGHRA and CDR2 YSYEKL come from the germline V gene. V lost 4 bases to trimming and J lost 0 bases, with 9 bases between them. The CDR3 loop spans 14 amino acids. The DNA for the CDR3 is TGCGCCAGCAGCCGGGGTAGACACCAAGAGACCCAGTACTTC. Translating gives CASSRGRHQETQYF.

This chain links TRBV5-4 with TRBJ2-7; TRBD1 might be the D (6 bases). The CDR3 totals 15 residues. Trimming took 1 base from V and 1 from J, leaving 12 bases between them. Germline CDR1 and CDR2: SGHNT and YYREEE (reference sequence). CDR3 DNA: TGTGCCAGCAGCTTGAGTCAGGGGTTTTCCTACGAGCAGTACTTC. Translation: CASSLSQGFSYEQYF.

The rearrangement joins TRBV7-2 to TRBJ1-5; 10 nucleotides match TRBD1. V trimming: 1 base; J trimming: 4 bases; junction bases outside the gene matches: 13. This CDR3 has 19 amino acids. Germline V CDR1 and CDR2: SGHTA, FQGNSA. The CDR3 sequence: CASSLGRGTGDLRNQPQHF. For the CDR3, the DNA is TGTGCCAGCAGCTTAGGGAGGGGGACAGGGGATCTCCGTAATCAGCCCCAGCATTTT.

V and J are TRBV6-5 and TRBJ2-1; the D gene is possibly TRBD1 (6 bases). The germline V gene has CDR1 MNHEY and CDR2 SVGAGI. The CDR3 is 15 amino acids. Trimming cost V 3 bases and J 12 bases, with 21 bases left between them. The DNA of the CDR3 is TGTGCCAGCAGTTATTCTGGGACATTAAACCGCGGGCAGTTCTTC. This encodes CASSYSGTLNRGQFF.

The chain has TRBV18 and TRBJ1-2; D call uncertain. The CDR3 runs 12 residues. V was clipped by 2 bases and J by 8 bases, with 9 bases between them. CDR1 and CDR2 (germline): KGHSH, LQKENI. DNA for the CDR3: TGTGCCAGCTCACCAGGGTTGGGCGGCTACACCTTC. Protein sequence: CASSPGLGGYTF.

The chain combines TRBV3-1 (or the pseudogene TRBV3-2) with TRBJ1-4; D remains ambiguous. V was clipped by 2 bases and J by 14 bases, with 18 bases between them. The CDR3 is 14 residues long. From germline, CDR1 is LGHDT and CDR2 YNNKEL (reference sequence). The chain's CDR3 is CASSQFGSGGDLFF. In DNA form, the CDR3 reads TGTGCCAGCAGCCAATTCGGATCAGGAGGTGACCTGTTTTTT.

The V call is TRBV5-6, the J call TRBJ1-2; D not certain. The germline V and J ends were trimmed by 0 bases and 7 bases, with 13 bases remaining between them. Germline-derived CDR1 and CDR2 are SGHDT and YYEEEE. There are 14 residues in the CDR3. As DNA, the CDR3 is TGTGCCAGCAGCTTGGATCCAGTTTCTCCTGGCTACACCTTC. It encodes CASSLDPVSPGYTF.

As concerns this clone: Germline and junction disagree at one end, which may indicate a read error. This sequence joins TRBV25-1 and TRBJ2-1; TRBD2 matches at 10 bases. The length of the CDR3 is 15 residues. Germline assignment: CDR1 MGHDK and CDR2 SYGVNS. CDR3 in amino acids: CASSGRTSGYNGQFF. Written as DNA, the CDR3 is TGTGCCAGCAGTGGGCGGACTAGCGGATACAATGGGCAGTTCTTC.

This chain uses TRBV7-3 with TRBJ2-2; 8 bases align to TRBD1. This CDR3 has 14 residues. The germline gives CDR1 SGHTA, CDR2 FQGTGA. The ends lost 4 bases at V and 5 bases at J; junction bases unmatched: 3. The CDR3 loop reads CASSSDRGTGELFF. In DNA form, the CDR3 reads TGTGCCAGCAGCTCTGACAGGGGAACCGGGGAGCTGTTTTTT.

The chain employs TRBV11-2 and TRBJ2-1; D call uncertain. V was pared by 1 base and J by 9 bases, with 13 bases between. The CDR3 is 14 amino acids. From germline, CDR1 is SGHAT and CDR2 FQNNGV. CDR3 loop: CASSLGPHVTEQFF. The CDR3 bases are TGTGCCAGCAGCTTAGGACCCCATGTAACTGAGCAGTTCTTC.

The chain joins TRBV18 to TRBJ2-1; 8 bases match TRBD1. The germline CDR1 and CDR2 sequences are KGHSH and LQKENI. This CDR3 region has 14 residues. Losses at the gene ends were 4 bases for V and 6 bases for J; bases not matched to a gene: 5. The CDR3 spells CASSRQGTTNEQFF. DNA for the CDR3: TGTGCCAGCTCACGACAGGGGACCACCAATGAGCAGTTCTTC.

V gene TRBV5-1 combines with J gene TRBJ2-3; 14 positions match TRBD2. This CDR3 contains 16 residues. The V gene end was trimmed by 0 bases and the J gene end by 6 bases; junction bases not matched to a gene: 3. The germline gives CDR1 SGHRS, CDR2 YFSETQ. This CDR3 reads CASSLAGLAGVDTQYF. The CDR3 DNA follows: TGCGCCAGCAGCTTGGCGGGACTAGCGGGAGTGGATACGCAGTATTTT.

The chain is built from TRBV15 and TRBJ2-6, with TRBD1 matching 7 bases. Germline loops: CDR1 LNHNV, CDR2 YYDKDF (reference sequence). The CDR3 runs 15 residues. The J segment lost 2 bases and the V segment lost 2 bases, leaving 0 bases of the junction unmatched. The CDR3 region has the DNA TGTGCCACCAGCAGAACAGGGGCTGGGGCCAACGTCCTGACTTTC. Translated, it gives CATSRTGAGANVLTF. Variable domain in full (rest from reference TRBV15 and TRBJ2-6): DAMVIQNPRYQVTQFGKPVTLSCSQTLNHNVMYWYQQKSSQAPKLLFHYYDKDFNNEADTPDNFQSRRPNTSFCFLDIRSPGLGDTAMYLCATSRTGAGANVLTFGAGSRLTVL.

This clone was picked up a small number of times. The CDR3: CASSLTDYEQYF. In DNA, the CDR3 is TGCGCCAGCAGCTTGACGGATTACGAGCAGTACTTC. V and J are TRBV5-1 and TRBJ2-7; D remains ambiguous. Germline V gives CDR1 SGHRS, CDR2 YFSETQ. The CDR3 spans 12 residues. Deletions cut 1 base from V and 4 bases from J, with 6 bases between.

The table lists this clone with a few counts. The chain joins TRBV9 to TRBJ2-1, with 12 bases that match TRBD2. Per the germline V gene, CDR1 is SGDLS and CDR2 is YYNGEE. The CDR3 is 16 amino acids. V lost 2 bases to trimming and J lost 4 bases; unmatched junction nucleotides: 4. The CDR3 sequence is CASSVRTSGAYNEQFF. The CDR3 DNA follows: TGTGCCAGCAGCGTCCGGACTAGCGGGGCATACAATGAGCAGTTCTTC.